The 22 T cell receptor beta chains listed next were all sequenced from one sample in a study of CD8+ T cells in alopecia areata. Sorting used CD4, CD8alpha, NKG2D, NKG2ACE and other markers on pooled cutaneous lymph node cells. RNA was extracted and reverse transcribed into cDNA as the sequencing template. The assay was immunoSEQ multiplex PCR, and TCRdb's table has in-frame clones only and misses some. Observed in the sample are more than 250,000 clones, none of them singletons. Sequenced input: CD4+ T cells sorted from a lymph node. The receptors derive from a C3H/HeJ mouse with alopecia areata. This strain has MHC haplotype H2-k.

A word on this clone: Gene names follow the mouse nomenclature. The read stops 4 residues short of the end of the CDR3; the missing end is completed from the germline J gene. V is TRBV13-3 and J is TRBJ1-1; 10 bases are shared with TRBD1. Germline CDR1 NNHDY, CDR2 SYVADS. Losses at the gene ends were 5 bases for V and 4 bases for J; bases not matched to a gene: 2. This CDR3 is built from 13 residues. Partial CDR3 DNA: TGTGCCAGCAGCCGGGACAGGGGCACA. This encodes CASSRDRGT. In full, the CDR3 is CASSRDRGTEVFF.

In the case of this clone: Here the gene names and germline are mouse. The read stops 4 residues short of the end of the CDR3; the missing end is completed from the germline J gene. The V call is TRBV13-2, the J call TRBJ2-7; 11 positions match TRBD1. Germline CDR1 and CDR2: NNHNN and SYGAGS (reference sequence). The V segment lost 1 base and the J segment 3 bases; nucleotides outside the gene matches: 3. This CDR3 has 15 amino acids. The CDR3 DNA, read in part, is TGTGCCAGCGGTGATATGGGACAGGGGGGCTAT. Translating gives CASGDMGQGGY. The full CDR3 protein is CASGDMGQGGYEQYF.

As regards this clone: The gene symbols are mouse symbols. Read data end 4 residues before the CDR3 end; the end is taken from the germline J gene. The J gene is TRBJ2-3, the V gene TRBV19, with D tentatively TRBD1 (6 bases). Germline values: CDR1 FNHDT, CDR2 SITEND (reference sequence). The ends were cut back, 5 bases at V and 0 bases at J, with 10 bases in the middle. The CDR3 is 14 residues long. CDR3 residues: CASSDRRSAETLYF. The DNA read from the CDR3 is TGTGCCAGCAGCGACAGGCGTAGTGCAGAA. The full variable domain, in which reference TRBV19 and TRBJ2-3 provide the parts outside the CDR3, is GGIITQTPKFLIGQEGQKLTLKCQQNFNHDTMYWYRQDSGKGLRLIYYSITENDLQKGDLSEGYDASREKKSSFSLTVTSAQKNEMAVFLCASSDRRSAETLYFGSGTRLTVL.

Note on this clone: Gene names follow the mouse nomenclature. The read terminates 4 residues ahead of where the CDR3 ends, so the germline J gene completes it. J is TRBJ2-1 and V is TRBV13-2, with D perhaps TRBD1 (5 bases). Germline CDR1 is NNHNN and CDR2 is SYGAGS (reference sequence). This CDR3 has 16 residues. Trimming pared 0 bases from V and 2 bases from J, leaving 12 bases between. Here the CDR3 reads CASGDAGTGHYAEQFF. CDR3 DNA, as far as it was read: TGTGCCAGCGGTGATGCAGGAACAGGCCACTATGCT.

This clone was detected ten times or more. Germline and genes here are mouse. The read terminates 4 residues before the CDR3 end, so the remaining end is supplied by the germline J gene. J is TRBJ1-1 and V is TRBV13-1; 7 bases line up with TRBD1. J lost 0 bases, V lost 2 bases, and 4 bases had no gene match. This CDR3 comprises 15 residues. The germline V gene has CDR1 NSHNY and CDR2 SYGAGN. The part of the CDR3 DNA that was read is TGTGCCAGCAGTGAAGAACAGGGGACAAACACA. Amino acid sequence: CASSEEQGTNT. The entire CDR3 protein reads CASSEEQGTNTEVFF.

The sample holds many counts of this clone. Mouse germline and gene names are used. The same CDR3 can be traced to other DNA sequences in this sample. The part of the CDR3 DNA that was read is TGTGCCAGCAAGGGTGCAAACTCC. Amino acids: CASKGANS. The whole CDR3 protein reads CASKGANSDYTF. The J gene is TRBJ1-2, the V gene TRBV19; no clear D. Read data end 4 residues before the CDR3 end; the end is taken from the germline J gene. Germline V gene data show CDR1 as FNHDT and CDR2 as SITEND (reference sequence). Trimming left V 6 bases short and J 0 bases short, with 6 bases between. The length of the CDR3 is 12 residues. Full variable domain (missing parts from reference TRBV19 and TRBJ1-2): GGIITQTPKFLIGQEGQKLTLKCQQNFNHDTMYWYRQDSGKGLRLIYYSITENDLQKGDLSEGYDASREKKSSFSLTVTSAQKNEMAVFLCASKGANSDYTFGSGTRLLVI.

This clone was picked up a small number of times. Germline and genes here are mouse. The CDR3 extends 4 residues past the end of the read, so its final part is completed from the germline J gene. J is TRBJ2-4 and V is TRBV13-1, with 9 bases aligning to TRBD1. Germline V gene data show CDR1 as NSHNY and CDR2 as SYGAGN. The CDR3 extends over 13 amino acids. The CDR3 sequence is CASSEDRGNTLYF. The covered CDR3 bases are TGTGCCAGCAGTGAGGACAGGGGTAAC.

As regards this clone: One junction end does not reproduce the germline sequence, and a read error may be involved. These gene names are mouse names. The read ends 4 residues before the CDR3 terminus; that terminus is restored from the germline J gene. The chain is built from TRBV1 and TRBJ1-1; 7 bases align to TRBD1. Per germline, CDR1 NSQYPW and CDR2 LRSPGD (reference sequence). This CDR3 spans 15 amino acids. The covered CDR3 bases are TGCACCTGCAGCGCAGGGGGAAGGGGGGACACA. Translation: CTCSAGGRGDT. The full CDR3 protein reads CTCSAGGRGDTEVFF.

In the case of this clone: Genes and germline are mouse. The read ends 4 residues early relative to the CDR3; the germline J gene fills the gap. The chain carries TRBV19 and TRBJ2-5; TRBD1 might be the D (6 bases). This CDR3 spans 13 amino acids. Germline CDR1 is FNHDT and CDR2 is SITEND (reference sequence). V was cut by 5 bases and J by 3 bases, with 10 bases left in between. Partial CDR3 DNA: TGTGCCAGCAGATCCCAGGGGCAAGAC. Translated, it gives CASRSQGQD. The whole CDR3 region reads CASRSQGQDTQYF.

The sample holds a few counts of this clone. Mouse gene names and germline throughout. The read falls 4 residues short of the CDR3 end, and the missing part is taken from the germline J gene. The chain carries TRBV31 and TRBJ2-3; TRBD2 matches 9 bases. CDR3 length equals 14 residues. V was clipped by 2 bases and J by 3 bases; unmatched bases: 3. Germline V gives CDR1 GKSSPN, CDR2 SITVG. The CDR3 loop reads CAWSATGGAETLYF. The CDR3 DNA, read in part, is TGTGCCTGGAGTGCGACTGGGGGAGCAGAA.

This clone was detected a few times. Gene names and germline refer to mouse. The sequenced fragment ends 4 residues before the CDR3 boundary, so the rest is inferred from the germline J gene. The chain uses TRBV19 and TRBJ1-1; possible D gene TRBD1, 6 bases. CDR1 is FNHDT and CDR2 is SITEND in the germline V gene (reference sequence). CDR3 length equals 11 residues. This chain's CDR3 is CASGRGQEVFF. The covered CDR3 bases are TGTGCCAGCGGCAGGGGCCAA.

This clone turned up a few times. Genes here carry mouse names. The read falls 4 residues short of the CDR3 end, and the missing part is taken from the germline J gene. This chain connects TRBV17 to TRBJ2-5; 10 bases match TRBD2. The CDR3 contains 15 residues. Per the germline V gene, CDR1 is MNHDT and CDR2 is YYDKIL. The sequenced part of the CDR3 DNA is TGTGCTAGCAGTAGAGATCTGGGGGGGCGTGAC. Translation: CASSRDLGGRD. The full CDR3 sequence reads CASSRDLGGRDTQYF.

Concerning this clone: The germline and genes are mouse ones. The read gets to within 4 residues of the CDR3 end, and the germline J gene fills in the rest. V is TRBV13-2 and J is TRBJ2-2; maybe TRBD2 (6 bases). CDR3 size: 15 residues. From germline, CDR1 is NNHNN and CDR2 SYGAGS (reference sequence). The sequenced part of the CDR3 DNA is TGTGCCAGCGGTGATGCCGCTGGGGCGGACGGG. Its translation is CASGDAAGADG. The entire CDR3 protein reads CASGDAAGADGQLYF.

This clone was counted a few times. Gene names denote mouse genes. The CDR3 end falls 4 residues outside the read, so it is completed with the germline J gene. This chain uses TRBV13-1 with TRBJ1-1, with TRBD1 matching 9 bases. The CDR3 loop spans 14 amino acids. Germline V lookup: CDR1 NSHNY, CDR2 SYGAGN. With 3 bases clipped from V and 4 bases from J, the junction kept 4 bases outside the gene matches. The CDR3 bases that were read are TGTGCCAGCAGTGCACAGGGGGCCGGCACA. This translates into CASSAQGAGT. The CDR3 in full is CASSAQGAGTEVFF.

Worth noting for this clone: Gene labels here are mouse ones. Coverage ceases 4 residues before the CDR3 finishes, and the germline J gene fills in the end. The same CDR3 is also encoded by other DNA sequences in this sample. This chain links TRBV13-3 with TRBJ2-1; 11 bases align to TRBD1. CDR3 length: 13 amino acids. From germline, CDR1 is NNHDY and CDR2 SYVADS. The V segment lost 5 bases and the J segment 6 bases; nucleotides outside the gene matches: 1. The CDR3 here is CASRDRGRAEQFF. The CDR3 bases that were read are TGTGCCAGCAGGGACAGGGGGCGTGCT.

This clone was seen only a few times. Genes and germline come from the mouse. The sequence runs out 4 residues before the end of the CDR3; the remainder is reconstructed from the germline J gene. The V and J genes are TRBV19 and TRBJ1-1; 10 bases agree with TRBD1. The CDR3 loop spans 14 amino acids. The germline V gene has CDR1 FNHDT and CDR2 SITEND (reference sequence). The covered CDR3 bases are TGTGCCAGCAGTAAACCGGGACAGGGGACA. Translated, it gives CASSKPGQGT. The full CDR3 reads CASSKPGQGTEVFF.

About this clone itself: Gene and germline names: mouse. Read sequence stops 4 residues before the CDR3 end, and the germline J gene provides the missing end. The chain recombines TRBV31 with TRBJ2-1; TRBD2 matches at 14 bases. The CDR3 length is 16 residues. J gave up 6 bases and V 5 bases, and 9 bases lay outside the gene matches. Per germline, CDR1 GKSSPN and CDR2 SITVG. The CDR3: CAWDSGTGGALAEQFF. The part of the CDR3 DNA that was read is TGTGCCTGGGATTCCGGGACTGGGGGGGCGCTTGCT.

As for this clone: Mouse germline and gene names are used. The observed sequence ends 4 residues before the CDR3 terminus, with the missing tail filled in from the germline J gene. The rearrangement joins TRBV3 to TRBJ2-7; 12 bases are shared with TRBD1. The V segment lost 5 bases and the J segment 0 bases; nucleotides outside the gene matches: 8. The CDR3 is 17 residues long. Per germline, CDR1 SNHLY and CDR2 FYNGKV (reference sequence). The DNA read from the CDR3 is TGTGCCAGCAGCCCCGGGACAGGGGGCATCTCCTCCTAT. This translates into CASSPGTGGISSY. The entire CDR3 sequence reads CASSPGTGGISSYEQYF.

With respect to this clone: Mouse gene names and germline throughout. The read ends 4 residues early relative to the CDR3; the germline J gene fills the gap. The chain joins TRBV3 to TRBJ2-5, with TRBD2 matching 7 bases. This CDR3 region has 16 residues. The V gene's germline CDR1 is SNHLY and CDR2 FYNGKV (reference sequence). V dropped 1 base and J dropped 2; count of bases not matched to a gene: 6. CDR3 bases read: TGTGCCAGCAGCTTAGATAGGACTGGAGTCCAAGAC. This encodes CASSLDRTGVQD. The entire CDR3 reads CASSLDRTGVQDTQYF. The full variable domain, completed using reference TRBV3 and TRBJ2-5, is GPKVLQIPSHQIIDMGQMVTLNCDPVSNHLYFYWYKQILGQQMEFLVNFYNGKVMEKSKLFKDQFSVERPDGSYFTLKIQPTALEDSAVYFCASSLDRTGVQDTQYFGPGTRLLVL.

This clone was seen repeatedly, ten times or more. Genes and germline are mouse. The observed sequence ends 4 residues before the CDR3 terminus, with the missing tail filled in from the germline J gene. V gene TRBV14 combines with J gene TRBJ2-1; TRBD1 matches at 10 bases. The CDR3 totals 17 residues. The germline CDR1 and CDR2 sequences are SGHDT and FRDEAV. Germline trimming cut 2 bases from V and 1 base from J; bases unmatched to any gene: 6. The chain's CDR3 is CASSFSGQGINYAEQFF. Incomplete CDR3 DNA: TGTGCCAGCAGTTTTTCGGGACAGGGGATAAACTATGCT. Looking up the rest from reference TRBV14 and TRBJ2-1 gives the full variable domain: EAGVTQSPRYAVLQEGQAVSFWCDPISGHDTLYWYQQPRDQGPQLLVYFRDEAVIDNSQLPSDRFSAVRPKGTNSTLKIQSAKQGDTATYLCASSFSGQGINYAEQFFGPGTRLTVL.

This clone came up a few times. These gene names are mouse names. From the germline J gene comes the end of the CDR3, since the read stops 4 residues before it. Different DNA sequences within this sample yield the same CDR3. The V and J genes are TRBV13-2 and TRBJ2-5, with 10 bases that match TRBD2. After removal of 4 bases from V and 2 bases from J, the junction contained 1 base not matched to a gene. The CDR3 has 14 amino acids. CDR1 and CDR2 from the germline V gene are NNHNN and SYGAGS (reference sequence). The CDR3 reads CASGTGGGQDTQYF. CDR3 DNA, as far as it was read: TGTGCCAGCGGTACTGGGGGGGGCCAAGAC.

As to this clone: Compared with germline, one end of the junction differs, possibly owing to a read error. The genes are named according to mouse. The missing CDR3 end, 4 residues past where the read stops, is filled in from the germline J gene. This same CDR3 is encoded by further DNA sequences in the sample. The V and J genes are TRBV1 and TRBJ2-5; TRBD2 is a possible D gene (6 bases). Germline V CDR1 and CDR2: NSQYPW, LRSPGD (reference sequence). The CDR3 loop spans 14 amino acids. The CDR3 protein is CTCSADLGKDTQYF. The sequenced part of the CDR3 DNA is TGCACCTGCAGCGCAGATCTGGGGAAAGAC.